The sequence of this T cell receptor (beta chain) was determined in a study of blood T cell repertoires in COVID-19. CDR3 length: 15 amino acids. Germline V CDR1 and CDR2: SGHTA, FQGNSA. V was clipped by 5 bases and J by 4 bases; unmatched bases: 4. The method was immunoSEQ multiplex PCR; TCRdb's version includes in-frame clones alone and lacks a portion of them. Of about 100,000 clones detected, around 82% appear once; the ten largest clones hold about 5%. Material: peripheral blood. The sequence was obtained from a man in his 60s with acute or convalescent COVID-19. The chain couples TRBV7-2 to TRBJ2-3; 12 bases agree with TRBD2. CDR3 protein: CASSPRLAGADTQYF. CDR3 DNA: TGTGCCAGCAGCCCGCGACTAGCGGGGGCAGATACGCAGTATTTT.